Listed below are T cell receptor beta chains from one sample, sequenced in a study of T cell changes during pregnancy in multiple sclerosis. The repertoire was sequenced with immunoSEQ multiplex PCR; TCRdb's copy has only in-frame clones and lacks some. Counted here are about 20,000 clones, around 87% occurring once; the ten biggest clones make up approximately 12%. Source: CD8+ T cells from peripheral blood mononuclear cells, taken in the third trimester of pregnancy. All receptors derive from a female donor in good health, enrolled as a control in a pregnancy study. CDR3s leave out the opening cysteine and the closing phenylalanine or tryptophan. The order of the fields is V gene, J gene, clone size, CDR3 protein. Clone size is shown for a subset of rows, as once, few, many or a class of expanded clone.

v_call: TRBV6-4
j_call: TRBJ2-3
clone_size: few
cdr3_aa: ASSERGSTDTQY

v_call: TRBV21-1
j_call: TRBJ2-5
clone_size: NA
cdr3_aa: ASSKIVAGPRRGIETQY

v_call: TRBV27
j_call: TRBJ2-7
clone_size: NA
cdr3_aa: ASSPDTYYEQY

v_call: TRBV28
j_call: TRBJ1-1
clone_size: NA
cdr3_aa: ASSRQGWTEAF

v_call: TRBV2
j_call: TRBJ1-1
clone_size: NA
cdr3_aa: ASSDPWTGGESAF

v_call: TRBV5-1
j_call: TRBJ2-1
clone_size: NA
cdr3_aa: ASSTPRTSGRNEQF

v_call: TRBV10-2
j_call: TRBJ2-3
clone_size: NA
cdr3_aa: ASSESPPTGGYTQY

v_call: TRBV5-6
j_call: TRBJ1-1
clone_size: NA
cdr3_aa: ASSRWGQLMNTEAF

v_call: TRBV27
j_call: TRBJ2-1
clone_size: NA
cdr3_aa: ASMEIAGDNEQF

v_call: TRBV19
j_call: TRBJ2-1
clone_size: NA
cdr3_aa: ASSAVTGNEQF

v_call: TRBV6-6
j_call: TRBJ2-7
clone_size: once
cdr3_aa: ASSKDPGEQY

v_call: TRBV11-2
j_call: TRBJ2-1
clone_size: NA
cdr3_aa: ASSTLAGGGDEQF

v_call: TRBV4-1
j_call: TRBJ1-1
clone_size: NA
cdr3_aa: ASSQAAGQMNTEAF

v_call: TRBV9
j_call: TRBJ2-7
clone_size: NA
cdr3_aa: ASSVGGGREQY

v_call: TRBV15
j_call: TRBJ2-5
clone_size: NA
cdr3_aa: ATSAGGGGETQY

v_call: TRBV9
j_call: TRBJ2-1
clone_size: NA
cdr3_aa: ASSVGDTEQF

v_call: TRBV19
j_call: TRBJ1-2
clone_size: NA
cdr3_aa: ASSPSQGNYGYT

v_call: TRBV5-1
j_call: TRBJ2-5
clone_size: NA
cdr3_aa: ASSHGLAGAQETQY

v_call: TRBV27
j_call: TRBJ2-7
clone_size: NA
cdr3_aa: ASSPGGPISQY

v_call: TRBV4-1
j_call: TRBJ2-7
clone_size: NA
cdr3_aa: ASSQVSQGGYEQY

v_call: TRBV7-9
j_call: TRBJ1-6
clone_size: NA
cdr3_aa: ASRPDRGAQSPLH

v_call: TRBV28
j_call: TRBJ1-5
clone_size: NA
cdr3_aa: ASSLDRVRTQPQH

v_call: TRBV21-1
j_call: TRBJ1-2
clone_size: NA
cdr3_aa: ASSNCTDREPNGYT

v_call: TRBV7-2
j_call: TRBJ2-1
clone_size: NA
cdr3_aa: ASSARDYSNEQF

v_call: TRBV7-8
j_call: TRBJ2-7
clone_size: NA
cdr3_aa: ASSQGGGTFYEQY

v_call: TRBV2
j_call: TRBJ2-3
clone_size: few
cdr3_aa: ASKEPPDDTQY

v_call: TRBV7-8
j_call: TRBJ2-1
clone_size: NA
cdr3_aa: ASSRQGDNEQF

v_call: TRBV27
j_call: TRBJ2-1
clone_size: NA
cdr3_aa: ASTYGRGSYNEQF

v_call: TRBV28
j_call: TRBJ1-2
clone_size: NA
cdr3_aa: ASSLSTGSLYGYT

v_call: TRBV7-2
j_call: TRBJ2-7
clone_size: NA
cdr3_aa: ASSPEWTSGSYEQY

v_call: TRBV6-5
j_call: TRBJ2-7
clone_size: NA
cdr3_aa: ASSYEGGGRGYEQY

v_call: TRBV21-1
j_call: TRBJ2-1
clone_size: few
cdr3_aa: ASSPRTSGADNEQF

v_call: TRBV11-2
j_call: TRBJ2-7
clone_size: NA
cdr3_aa: ASSLDWGSAYEQY

v_call: TRBV11-2
j_call: TRBJ2-5
clone_size: NA
cdr3_aa: ASSLGYPGRETQY

v_call: TRBV5-6
j_call: TRBJ1-5
clone_size: NA
cdr3_aa: ASSVGTAGQPQH